Following are 21 T cell receptor beta chains from one sample sequenced in a study of cytomegalovirus exposure and HLA in healthy donors (dated by TCRdb to about 2017). Libraries were constructed by the immunoSEQ multiplex PCR assay. TCRdb mirrors the immuneACCESS table, restricted to in-frame sequences. Some clones are absent from its copies; in checked studies, under half trace to an unresolved V gene, and the reason for the others is unknown. Across this sample there are 71,000 or so clones, with about 94% seen only once. The ten largest account for around 1.5% of the sample. Sequenced input: PBMCs. The origin of the receptors is a young man in good health and CMV-seropositive.

The rearrangement joins TRBV7-9 to TRBJ1-1; a possible D gene is TRBD1 (6 bases). The germline V gene has CDR1 SEHNR and CDR2 FQNEAQ (reference sequence). Trimming left V 6 bases short and J 5 bases short, with 16 bases between. CDR3 size: 14 residues. This chain's CDR3 is CASRGRTGKTEAFF. CDR3 DNA sequence: TGTGCCAGCAGGGGAAGAACAGGGAAGACTGAAGCTTTCTTT.

The V gene is TRBV6-5, the J gene TRBJ1-2; the D gene is possibly TRBD1 (5 bases). Germline V CDR1 and CDR2: MNHEY, SVGAGI. The V end lost 7 bases, the J end lost 3 bases, and 18 bases lay between the germline ends. The CDR3 covers 15 residues. In DNA, the CDR3 is TGTGCCAGCAAAATAGCGGCAGGGACTTACTATGGCTACACCTTC. As protein: CASKIAAGTYYGYTF.

The chain uses TRBV14 and TRBJ2-1; a possible D gene is TRBD1 (5 bases). There are 17 residues in the CDR3. Germline V gene sequence: CDR1 SGHDN, CDR2 FVKESK. Deletions cut 4 bases from V and 3 bases from J, with 19 bases between. CDR3: CASSPDRRVIDYNEQFF. The CDR3 DNA is TGTGCCAGCAGCCCTGACAGACGCGTTATCGACTACAATGAGCAGTTCTTC.

The CDR3 DNA follows: TGTGCCAGCAGTTTGAGAGCGGACTCCCCCTACAATGAGCAGTTCTTC. Translation: CASSLRADSPYNEQFF. The chain uses TRBV27 and TRBJ2-1; the D gene is possibly TRBD2 (5 bases). The germline gives CDR1 MNHEY, CDR2 SMNVEV (reference sequence). V gave up 3 bases and J gave up 2 bases, with 14 bases separating them. The CDR3 is 16 amino acids.

This chain joins TRBV28 and TRBJ2-7, with D hard to call. Germline V lookup: CDR1 MDHEN, CDR2 SYDVKM. Between the trimmed V and J ends, which lost 5 bases and 7 bases, there was a span of 12 bases. The length of the CDR3 is 12 residues. The CDR3: CASSNTLREQYF. The CDR3 DNA reads TGTGCCAGCAGTAACACGCTCAGAGAGCAGTACTTC.

The chain is built from TRBV19 and TRBJ2-3, with 10 bases identical to TRBD2. The V gene's germline CDR1 is LNHDA and CDR2 SQIVND (reference sequence). This CDR3 is 13 amino acids long. J lost 4 bases, V lost 9 bases, and 4 bases had no gene match. The CDR3 bases are TGTGCCAGCCGGACTAGCGGCCCAGATACGCAGTATTTT. Its protein is CASRTSGPDTQYF. The entire variable domain, with the rest obtained from reference TRBV19 and TRBJ2-3, is as follows: DGGITQSPKYLFRKEGQNVTLSCEQNLNHDAMYWYRQDPGQGLRLIYYSQIVNDFQKGDIAEGYSVSREKKESFPLTVTSAQKNPTAFYLCASRTSGPDTQYFGPGTRLTVL.

The chain links TRBV10-3 to TRBJ2-1, with TRBD1 identical over 10 bases. Germline loops: CDR1 ENHRY, CDR2 SYGVKD. CDR3 length equals 15 residues. V trimming: 3 bases; J trimming: 6 bases; junction bases outside the gene matches: 5. The CDR3 is CAISERTGGLNEQFF. DNA for the CDR3: TGTGCCATCAGTGAAAGGACAGGGGGGCTCAATGAGCAGTTCTTC.

The rearrangement links TRBV20-1 to TRBJ1-1; D is unclear. Germline CDR1 DFQATT, CDR2 SNEGSKA (reference sequence). This CDR3 region has 10 residues. The V end was cut by 3 bases, the J end by 3 bases, with 2 bases between. The CDR3 protein is CSASDTEAFF. CDR3 DNA sequence: TGCAGTGCTAGCGACACTGAAGCTTTCTTT.

The V and J genes are TRBV28 and TRBJ1-5, with 10 positions matching TRBD1. Trimming removed 4 bases from V and 4 bases from J; junction bases left unmatched: 10. Germline V lookup: CDR1 MDHEN, CDR2 SYDVKM. The CDR3 totals 17 residues. The CDR3 DNA follows: TGTGCCAGCAGTTCGGATGGACAGGGGGATTGGAATCAGCCCCAGCATTTT. Its protein product is CASSSDGQGDWNQPQHF.

The chain uses TRBV7-9 and TRBJ1-2, with 8 bases matching TRBD1. The germline V gene encodes CDR1 SEHNR and CDR2 FQNEAQ (reference sequence). Germline trimming cut 4 bases from V and 7 bases from J; bases unmatched to any gene: 8. The CDR3 runs to 14 residues. This CDR3 is CASSSQDRGGGYTF. The CDR3 DNA reads TGTGCCAGCAGCTCGCAAGACAGGGGCGGTGGCTACACCTTC. The full variable domain, with the rest looked up from reference TRBV7-9 and TRBJ1-2, is DTGVSQNPRHKITKRGQNVTFRCDPISEHNRLYWYRQTLGQGPEFLTYFQNEAQLEKSRLLSDRFSAERPKGSFSTLEIQRTEQGDSAMYLCASSSQDRGGGYTFGSGTRLTVV.

This chain joins TRBV7-2 and TRBJ1-2; D is uncertain. V lost 5 bases to trimming and J lost 2 bases, with 15 bases between them. The germline V gene has CDR1 SGHTA and CDR2 FQGNSA. CDR3 length: 15 residues. CDR3 bases: TGTGCCAGCAGCCCGGCGGAAGGTTACAACTATGGCTACACCTTC. This encodes CASSPAEGYNYGYTF. Using reference TRBV7-2 and TRBJ1-2 for the parts outside the CDR3, the full variable domain is GAGVSQSPSNKVTEKGKDVELRCDPISGHTALYWYRQSLGQGLEFLIYFQGNSAPDKSGLPSDRFSAERTGGSVSTLTIQRTQQEDSAVYLCASSPAEGYNYGYTFGSGTRLTVV.

V usage is TRBV4-1 and J usage is TRBJ2-7, with 12 bases matching TRBD2. There are 16 residues in the CDR3. The V gene end was trimmed by 5 bases and the J gene end by 0 bases; junction bases not matched to a gene: 5. Germline values: CDR1 MGHRA, CDR2 YSYEKL. The CDR3 DNA sequence: TGCGCCAGCAGCTCCCGACTAGCGGGGGCCTCCTACGAGCAGTACTTC. Its protein is CASSSRLAGASYEQYF.

V and J are TRBV5-1 and TRBJ1-1; TRBD1 matches at 8 bases. Germline lookup yields CDR1 SGHRS and CDR2 YFSETQ. V trimming: 4 bases; J trimming: 1 base; junction bases outside the gene matches: 9. This CDR3 is built from 16 residues. The CDR3 DNA follows: TGCGCCAGCAGCATCCCAGGGGGCAGGTCGAACACTGAAGCTTTCTTT. This gives the protein CASSIPGGRSNTEAFF.

The chain uses TRBV18 and TRBJ2-1; a possible D gene is TRBD1 (6 bases). CDR1 is KGHSH, CDR2 LQKENI, per germline. This CDR3 has 14 amino acids. V was cut by 4 bases and J by 5 bases, with 12 bases left in between. The CDR3 is CASSRTRDNNEQFF. CDR3 DNA sequence: TGTGCCAGCTCACGGACACGGGACAACAATGAGCAGTTCTTC.

The chain carries TRBV9 and TRBJ2-2; D is possibly TRBD2 (5 bases). V dropped 3 bases and J dropped 4 bases, with 13 bases sitting between them. Germline V lookup: CDR1 SGDLS, CDR2 YYNGEE. This CDR3 has 15 amino acids. CDR3 in amino acids: CASSEAGLSTGELFF. Written as DNA, the CDR3 is TGTGCCAGCAGCGAGGCGGGTTTGAGCACCGGGGAGCTGTTTTTT.

As DNA, the CDR3 is TGCGCCAGCAGCCTTTCAGGATGGGGGGGGAACACTGAAGCTTTCTTT. Amino acid sequence: CASSLSGWGGNTEAFF. The J gene is TRBJ1-1, the V gene TRBV5-1, with D perhaps TRBD1 (5 bases). Trimming took off 4 bases at V and 1 base at J, with 17 bases between the two ends. Germline assignment: CDR1 SGHRS and CDR2 YFSETQ. The CDR3 contains 16 residues.

V and J are TRBV6-1 and TRBJ2-1, with 10 bases fitting TRBD2. The CDR3 spans 13 residues. CDR1 is MNHNS and CDR2 is SASEGT in the germline V gene. V gave up 7 bases and J gave up 9 bases; unmatched junction bases: 6. The CDR3 bases are TGTGCCAGCACAAGCGGGAGGGCCGGTGAGCAGTTCTTC. Translation gives CASTSGRAGEQFF.

This chain joins TRBV4-1 and TRBJ2-3, with a tentative D call TRBD2 (6 bases). The V end lost 4 bases, the J end lost 5 bases, and 10 bases lay between the germline ends. The CDR3 is 13 residues long. Germline V CDR1 and CDR2: MGHRA, YSYEKL. CDR3 sequence (DNA): TGCGCCAGCAGCCCTGCCGGGGGAGATACGCAGTATTTT. Its translation is CASSPAGGDTQYF.

The rearrangement joins TRBV4-1 to TRBJ2-7; 9 positions agree with TRBD2. Germline V gene lookup returns CDR1 MGHRA and CDR2 YSYEKL. The length of the CDR3 is 15 residues. V lost 6 bases, J lost 0 bases, and 6 bases stayed unmatched. The CDR3 coding sequence is TGCGCCAGCAGTCCGACTAGCGGTTTCTCCTACGAGCAGTACTTC. This translates into CASSPTSGFSYEQYF.

The chain employs TRBV5-6 and TRBJ2-7; 8 nucleotides align to TRBD1. In germline, CDR1 is SGHDT, CDR2 YYEEEE. V lost 0 bases to trimming and J lost 5 bases; unmatched junction nucleotides: 4. The CDR3 contains 14 residues. The CDR3 is CASSLAPTGDEQYF. The CDR3 DNA reads TGTGCCAGCAGCTTGGCCCCGACAGGGGACGAGCAGTACTTC.

The chain uses TRBV18 and TRBJ1-4; TRBD1 aligns across 7 bases. V gave up 0 bases and J gave up 0 bases; unmatched junction bases: 13. From germline, CDR1 is KGHSH and CDR2 LQKENI. There are 20 residues in the CDR3. The CDR3 sequence is CASSPPSRDSPIPTNEKLFF. The CDR3 coding sequence is TGTGCCAGCTCACCACCGTCCCGGGACAGCCCAATTCCAACTAATGAAAAACTGTTTTTT.